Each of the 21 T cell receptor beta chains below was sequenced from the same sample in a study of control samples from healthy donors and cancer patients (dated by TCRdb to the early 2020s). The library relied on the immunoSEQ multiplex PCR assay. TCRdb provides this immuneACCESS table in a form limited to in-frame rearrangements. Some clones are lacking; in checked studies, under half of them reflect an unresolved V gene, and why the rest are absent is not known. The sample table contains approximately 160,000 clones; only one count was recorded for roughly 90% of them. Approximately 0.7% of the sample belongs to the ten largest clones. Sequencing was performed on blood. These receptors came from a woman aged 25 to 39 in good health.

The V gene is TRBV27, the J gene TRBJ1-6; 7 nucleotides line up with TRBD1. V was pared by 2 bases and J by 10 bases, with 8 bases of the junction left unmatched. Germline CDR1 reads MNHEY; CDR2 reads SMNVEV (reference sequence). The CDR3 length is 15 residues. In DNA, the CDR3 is TGTGCCAGCAGTTTAGAGCACAGGGGATGGTCACCCCTCCACTTT. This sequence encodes CASSLEHRGWSPLHF.

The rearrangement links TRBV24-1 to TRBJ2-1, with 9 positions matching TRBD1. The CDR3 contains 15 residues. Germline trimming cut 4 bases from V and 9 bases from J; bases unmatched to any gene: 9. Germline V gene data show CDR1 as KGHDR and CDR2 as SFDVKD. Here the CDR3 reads CATSESGTGWSEQFF. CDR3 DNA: TGTGCCACCAGTGAATCCGGGACAGGGTGGAGTGAGCAGTTCTTC.

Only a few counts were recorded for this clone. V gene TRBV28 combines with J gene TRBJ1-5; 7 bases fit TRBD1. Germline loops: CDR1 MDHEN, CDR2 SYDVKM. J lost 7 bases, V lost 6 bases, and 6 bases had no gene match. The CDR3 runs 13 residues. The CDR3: CASRQTGKQPQHF. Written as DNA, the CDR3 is TGTGCCAGCAGGCAGACAGGGAAACAGCCCCAGCATTTT.

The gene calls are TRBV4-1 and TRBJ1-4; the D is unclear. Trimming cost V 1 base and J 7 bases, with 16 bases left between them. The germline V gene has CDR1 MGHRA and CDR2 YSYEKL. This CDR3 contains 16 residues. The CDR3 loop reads CASSQGGVVVAEKLFF. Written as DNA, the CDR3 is TGCGCCAGCAGCCAAGGTGGCGTGGTAGTAGCTGAAAAACTGTTTTTT.

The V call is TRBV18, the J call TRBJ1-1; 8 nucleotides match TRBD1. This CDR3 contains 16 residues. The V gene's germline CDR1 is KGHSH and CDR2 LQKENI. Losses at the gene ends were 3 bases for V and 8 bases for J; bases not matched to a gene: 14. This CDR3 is CASSPTRTGLGGEAFF. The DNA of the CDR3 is TGTGCCAGCTCACCTACGAGGACAGGGCTCGGCGGAGAAGCTTTCTTT.

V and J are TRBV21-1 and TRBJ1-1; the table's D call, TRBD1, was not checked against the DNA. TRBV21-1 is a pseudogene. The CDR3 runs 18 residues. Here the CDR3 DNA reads TGTGCCAGCAGCCCTGACAGGGCGAAACGTCAAAGCGTAGGCGAAGCTTTCTTT. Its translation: CASSPDRAKRQSVGEAFF.

The CDR3 loop reads CASSSIRGGGYTF. Here the CDR3 DNA reads TGTGCCAGCAGCTCCATCCGGGGAGGGGGCTACACCTTC. The gene calls are TRBV5-6 and TRBJ1-2; D remains unclear. V shed 3 bases and J shed 8 bases, with 14 bases lying between them. This CDR3 has 13 amino acids. The V gene's germline CDR1 is SGHDT and CDR2 YYEEEE.

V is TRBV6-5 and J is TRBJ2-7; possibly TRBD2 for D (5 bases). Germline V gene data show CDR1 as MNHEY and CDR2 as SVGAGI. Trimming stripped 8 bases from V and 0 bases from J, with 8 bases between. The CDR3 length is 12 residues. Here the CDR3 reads CASGRGSYEQYF. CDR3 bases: TGTGCCAGCGGACGGGGCTCCTACGAGCAGTACTTC.

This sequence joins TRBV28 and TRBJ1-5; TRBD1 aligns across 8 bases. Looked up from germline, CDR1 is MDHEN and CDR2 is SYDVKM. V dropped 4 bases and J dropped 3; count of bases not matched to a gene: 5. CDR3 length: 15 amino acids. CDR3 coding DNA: TGTGCCAGCAGTTCTTCAGGGGGCTTCAATCAGCCCCAGCATTTT. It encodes CASSSSGGFNQPQHF.

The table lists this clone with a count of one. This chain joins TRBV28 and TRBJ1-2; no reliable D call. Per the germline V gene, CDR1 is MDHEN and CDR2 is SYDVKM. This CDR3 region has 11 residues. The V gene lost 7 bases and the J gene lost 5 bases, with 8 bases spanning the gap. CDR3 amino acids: CASNEGYGYTF. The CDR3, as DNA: TGTGCCAGCAACGAGGGTTATGGCTACACCTTC.

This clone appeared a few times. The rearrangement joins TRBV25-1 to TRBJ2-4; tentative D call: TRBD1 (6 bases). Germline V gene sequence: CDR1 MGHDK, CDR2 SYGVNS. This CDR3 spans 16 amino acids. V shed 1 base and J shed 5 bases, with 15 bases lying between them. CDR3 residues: CASSEWGQGYENIQYF. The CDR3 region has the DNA TGTGCCAGCAGTGAATGGGGCCAGGGGTACGAAAACATTCAGTACTTC.

CDR3 DNA: TGTGCCAGCAGCCGGGACACAGACACTGAAGCTTTCTTT. It codes for CASSRDTDTEAFF. The gene calls are TRBV12-3 or TRBV12-4 and TRBJ1-1, with a weak D call TRBD1 (6 bases). The CDR3 consists of 13 residues. Trimming left V 6 bases short and J 3 bases short, with 11 bases between.

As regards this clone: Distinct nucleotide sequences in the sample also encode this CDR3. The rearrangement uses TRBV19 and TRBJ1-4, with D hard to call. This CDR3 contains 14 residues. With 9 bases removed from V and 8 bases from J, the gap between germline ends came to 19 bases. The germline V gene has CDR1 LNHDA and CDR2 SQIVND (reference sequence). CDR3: CASSGWGFREKLFF. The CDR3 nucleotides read TGTGCCAGCAGTGGTTGGGGATTCAGGGAAAAACTGTTTTTT.

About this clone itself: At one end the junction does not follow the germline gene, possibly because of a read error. The DNA of the CDR3 is TGTGCCAGCAGTTCAGGGGTCGCCGGGACTAGTGATTTT. Translation: CASSSGVAGTSDF. The chain links TRBV7-8 to TRBJ1-5, with D maybe TRBD1 (6 bases). This CDR3 has 13 residues. The germline CDR1 and CDR2 sequences are SGHVS and FQNEAQ.

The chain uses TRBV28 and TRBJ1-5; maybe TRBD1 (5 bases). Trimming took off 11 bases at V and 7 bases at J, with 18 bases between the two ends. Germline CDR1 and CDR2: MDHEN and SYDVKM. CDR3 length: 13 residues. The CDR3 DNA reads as TGTGCCGCCTGGGATATTGGGGGGCAGCCCCAGCATTTT. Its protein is CAAWDIGGQPQHF.

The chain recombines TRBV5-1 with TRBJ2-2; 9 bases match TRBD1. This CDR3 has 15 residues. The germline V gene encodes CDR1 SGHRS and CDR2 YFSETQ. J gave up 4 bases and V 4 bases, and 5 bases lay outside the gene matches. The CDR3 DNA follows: TGCGCCAGCAGCCCCGACAGGGGGGGCACCGGGGAGCTGTTTTTT. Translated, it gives CASSPDRGGTGELFF.

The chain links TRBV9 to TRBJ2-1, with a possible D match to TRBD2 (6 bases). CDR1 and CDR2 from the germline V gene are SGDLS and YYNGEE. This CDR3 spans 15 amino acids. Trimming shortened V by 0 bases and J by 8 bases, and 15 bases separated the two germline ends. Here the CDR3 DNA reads TGTGCCAGCAGCGTAGTCGGGGGTTCTATTGATGAGCAGTTCTTC. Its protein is CASSVVGGSIDEQFF.

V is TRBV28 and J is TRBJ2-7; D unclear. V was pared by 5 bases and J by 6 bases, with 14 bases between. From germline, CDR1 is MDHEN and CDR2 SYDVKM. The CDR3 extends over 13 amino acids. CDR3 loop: CASSPGPLAEQYF. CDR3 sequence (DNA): TGTGCCAGCAGTCCTGGGCCCCTTGCCGAGCAGTACTTC.

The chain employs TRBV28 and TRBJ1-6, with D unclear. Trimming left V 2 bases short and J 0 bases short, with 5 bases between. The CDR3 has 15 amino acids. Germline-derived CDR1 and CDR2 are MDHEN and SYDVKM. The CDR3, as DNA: TGTGCCAGCAGTTTAAGGAGCTCCTATAATTCACCCCTCCACTTT. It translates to CASSLRSSYNSPLHF.

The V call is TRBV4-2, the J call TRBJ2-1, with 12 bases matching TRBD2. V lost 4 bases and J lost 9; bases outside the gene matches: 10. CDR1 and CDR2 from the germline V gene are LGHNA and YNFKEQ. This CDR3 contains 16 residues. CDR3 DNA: TGTGCCAGCAGCCCTAGCGGGAGGGCCCAGGCGCGTGAGCAGTTCTTC. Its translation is CASSPSGRAQAREQFF.

CDR3 region: CASRGQGGYQPQHF. The CDR3 bases are TGTGCCAGCAGAGGACAGGGGGGTTATCAGCCCCAGCATTTT. V and J are TRBV2 and TRBJ1-5; 10 nucleotides align to TRBD1. The V and J ends lost 6 bases and 5 bases, in that order; junction bases with no gene match: 4. The germline gives CDR1 SNHLY, CDR2 FYNNEI. This CDR3 has 14 amino acids.